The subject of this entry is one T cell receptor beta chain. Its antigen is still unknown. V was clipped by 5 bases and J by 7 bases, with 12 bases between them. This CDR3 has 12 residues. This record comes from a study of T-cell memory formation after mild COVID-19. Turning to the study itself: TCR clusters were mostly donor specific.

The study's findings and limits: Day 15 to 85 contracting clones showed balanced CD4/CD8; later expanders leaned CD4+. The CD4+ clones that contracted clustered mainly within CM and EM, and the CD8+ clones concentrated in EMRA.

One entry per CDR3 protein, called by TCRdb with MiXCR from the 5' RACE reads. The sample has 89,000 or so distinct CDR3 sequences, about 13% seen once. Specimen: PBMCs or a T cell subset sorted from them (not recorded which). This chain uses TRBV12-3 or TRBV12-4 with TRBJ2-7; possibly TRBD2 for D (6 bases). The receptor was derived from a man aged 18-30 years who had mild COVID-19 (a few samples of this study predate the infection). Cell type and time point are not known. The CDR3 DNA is TGTGCCAGCAGTGGGGGGTCGGGAGAGCAGTACTTC. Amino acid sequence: CASSGGSGEQYF.